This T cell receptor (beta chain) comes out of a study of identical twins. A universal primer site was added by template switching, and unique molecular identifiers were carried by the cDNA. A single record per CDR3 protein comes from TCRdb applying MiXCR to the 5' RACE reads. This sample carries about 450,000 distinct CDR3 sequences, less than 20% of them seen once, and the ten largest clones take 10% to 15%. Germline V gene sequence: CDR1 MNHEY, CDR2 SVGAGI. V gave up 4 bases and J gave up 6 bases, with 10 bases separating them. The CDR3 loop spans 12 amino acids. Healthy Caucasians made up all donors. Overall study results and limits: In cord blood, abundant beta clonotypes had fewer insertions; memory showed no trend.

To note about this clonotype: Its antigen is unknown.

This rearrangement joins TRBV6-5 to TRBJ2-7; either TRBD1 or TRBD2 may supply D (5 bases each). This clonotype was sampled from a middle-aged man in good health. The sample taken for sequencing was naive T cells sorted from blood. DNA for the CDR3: TGTGCCAGCAGTTGGGGGATCGGCGAGCAGTACTTC. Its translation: CASSWGIGEQYF.